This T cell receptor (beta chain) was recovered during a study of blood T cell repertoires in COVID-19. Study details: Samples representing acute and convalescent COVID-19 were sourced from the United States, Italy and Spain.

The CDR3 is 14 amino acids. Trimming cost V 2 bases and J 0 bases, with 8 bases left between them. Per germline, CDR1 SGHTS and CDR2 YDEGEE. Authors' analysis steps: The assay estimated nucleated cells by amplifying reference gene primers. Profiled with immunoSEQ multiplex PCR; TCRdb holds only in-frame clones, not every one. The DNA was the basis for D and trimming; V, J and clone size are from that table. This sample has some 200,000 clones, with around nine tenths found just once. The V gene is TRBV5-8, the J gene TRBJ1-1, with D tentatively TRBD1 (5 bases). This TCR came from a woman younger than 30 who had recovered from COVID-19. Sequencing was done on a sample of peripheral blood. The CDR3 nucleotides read TGTGCCAGCAGCTTCGGGGGGATGAACACTGAAGCTTTCTTT. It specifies CASSFGGMNTEAFF.